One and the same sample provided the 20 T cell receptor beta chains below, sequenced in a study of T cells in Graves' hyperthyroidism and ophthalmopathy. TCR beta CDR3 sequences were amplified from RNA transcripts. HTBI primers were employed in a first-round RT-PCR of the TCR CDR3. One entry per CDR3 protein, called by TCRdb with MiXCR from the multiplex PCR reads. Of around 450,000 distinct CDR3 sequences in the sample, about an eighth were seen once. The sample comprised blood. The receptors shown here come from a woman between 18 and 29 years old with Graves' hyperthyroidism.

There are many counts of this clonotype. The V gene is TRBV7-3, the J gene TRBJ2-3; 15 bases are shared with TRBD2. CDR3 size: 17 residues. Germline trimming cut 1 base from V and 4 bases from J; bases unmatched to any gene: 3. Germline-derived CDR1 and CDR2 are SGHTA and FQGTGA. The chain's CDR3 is CASSLMGLAGGSDTQYF. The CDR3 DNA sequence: TGTGCCAGCAGCTTAATGGGACTAGCGGGAGGATCAGATACGCAGTATTTT.

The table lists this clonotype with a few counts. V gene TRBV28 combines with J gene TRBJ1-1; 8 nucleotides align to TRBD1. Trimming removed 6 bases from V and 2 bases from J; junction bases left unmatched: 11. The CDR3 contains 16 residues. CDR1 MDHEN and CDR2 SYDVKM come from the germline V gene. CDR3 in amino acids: CASRSSGTGVNTEAFF. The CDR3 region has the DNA TGTGCCAGCAGAAGCTCCGGGACAGGCGTAAACACTGAAGCTTTCTTT.

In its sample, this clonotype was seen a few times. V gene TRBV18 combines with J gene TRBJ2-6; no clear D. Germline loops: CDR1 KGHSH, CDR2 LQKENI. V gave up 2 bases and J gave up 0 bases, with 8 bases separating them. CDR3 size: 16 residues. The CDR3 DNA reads TGTGCCAGCTCACCAACTCCCATCTCTGGGGCCAACGTCCTGACTTTC. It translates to CASSPTPISGANVLTF.

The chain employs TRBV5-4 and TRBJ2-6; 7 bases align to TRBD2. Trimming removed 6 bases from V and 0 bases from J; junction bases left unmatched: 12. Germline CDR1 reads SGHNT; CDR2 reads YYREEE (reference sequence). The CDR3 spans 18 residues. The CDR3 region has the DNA TGTGCCAGCAACCTCGGGGGAGGGACGCCCTCTGGGGCCAACGTCCTGACTTTC. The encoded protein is CASNLGGGTPSGANVLTF.

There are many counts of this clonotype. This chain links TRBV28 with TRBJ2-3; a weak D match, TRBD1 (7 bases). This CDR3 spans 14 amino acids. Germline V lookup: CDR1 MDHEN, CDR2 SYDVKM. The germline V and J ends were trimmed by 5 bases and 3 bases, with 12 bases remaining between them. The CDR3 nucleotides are TGTGCCAGCAGTACGACAGGGAGGACAGATACGCAGTATTTT. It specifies CASSTTGRTDTQYF.

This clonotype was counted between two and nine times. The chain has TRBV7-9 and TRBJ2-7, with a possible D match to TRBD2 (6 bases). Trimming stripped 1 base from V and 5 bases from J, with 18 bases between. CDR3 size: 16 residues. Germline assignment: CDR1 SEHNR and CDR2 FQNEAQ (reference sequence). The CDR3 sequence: CASSLVLGGNLDEQYF. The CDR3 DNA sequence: TGTGCCAGCAGCTTAGTGCTTGGGGGGAATTTGGACGAGCAGTACTTC.

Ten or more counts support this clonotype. The CDR3 region has the DNA TGTGCCAGCAGTTCCCCTAGCGGGAGAGTGGCCTACAATGAGCAGTTCTTC. Its translation is CASSSPSGRVAYNEQFF. This rearrangement joins TRBV28 to TRBJ2-1, with 10 bases fitting TRBD2. The germline V gene has CDR1 MDHEN and CDR2 SYDVKM. Losses at the gene ends were 4 bases for V and 2 bases for J; bases not matched to a gene: 8. This CDR3 has 17 amino acids.

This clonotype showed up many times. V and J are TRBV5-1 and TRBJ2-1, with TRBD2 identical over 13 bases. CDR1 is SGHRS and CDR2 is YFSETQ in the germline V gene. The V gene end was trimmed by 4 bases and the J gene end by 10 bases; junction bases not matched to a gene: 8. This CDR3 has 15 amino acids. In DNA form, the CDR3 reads TGCGCCAGCAGCGGGGGACTAGCGGGGTCTGGGGAGCAGTTCTTC. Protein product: CASSGGLAGSGEQFF.

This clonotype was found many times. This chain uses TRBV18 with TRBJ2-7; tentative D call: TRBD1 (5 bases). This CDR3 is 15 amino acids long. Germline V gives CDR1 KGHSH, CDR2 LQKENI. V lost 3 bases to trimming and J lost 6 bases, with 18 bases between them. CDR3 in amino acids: CASSPNRAPTGEQYF. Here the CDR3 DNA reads TGTGCCAGCTCACCTAACCGTGCCCCAACAGGCGAGCAGTACTTC.

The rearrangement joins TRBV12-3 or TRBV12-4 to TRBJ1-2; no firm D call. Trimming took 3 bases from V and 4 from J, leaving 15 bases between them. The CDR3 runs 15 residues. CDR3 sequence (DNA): TGTGCCAGCAGTTTGTGGTTAGATCGGCCCTATGGCTACACCTTC. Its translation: CASSLWLDRPYGYTF.

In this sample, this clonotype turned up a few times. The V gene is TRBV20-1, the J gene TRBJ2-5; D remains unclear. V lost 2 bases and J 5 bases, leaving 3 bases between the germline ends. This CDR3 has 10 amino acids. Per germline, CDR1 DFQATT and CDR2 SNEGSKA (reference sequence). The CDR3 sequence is CSARRETQYF. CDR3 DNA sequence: TGCAGTGCTAGACGCGAGACCCAGTACTTC.

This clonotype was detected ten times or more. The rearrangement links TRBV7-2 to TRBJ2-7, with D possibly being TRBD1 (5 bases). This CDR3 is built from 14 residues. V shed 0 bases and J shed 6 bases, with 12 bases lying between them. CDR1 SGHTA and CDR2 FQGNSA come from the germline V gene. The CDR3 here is CASSLALRGSEQYF. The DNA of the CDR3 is TGTGCCAGCAGCTTAGCTCTAAGGGGCAGCGAGCAGTACTTC.

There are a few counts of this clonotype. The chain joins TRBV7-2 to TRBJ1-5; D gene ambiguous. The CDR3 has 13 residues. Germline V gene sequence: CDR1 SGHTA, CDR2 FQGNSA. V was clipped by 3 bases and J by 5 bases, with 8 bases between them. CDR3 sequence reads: CASSFSSYQPQHF. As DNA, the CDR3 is TGTGCCAGCAGCTTCTCCAGCTATCAGCCCCAGCATTTT.

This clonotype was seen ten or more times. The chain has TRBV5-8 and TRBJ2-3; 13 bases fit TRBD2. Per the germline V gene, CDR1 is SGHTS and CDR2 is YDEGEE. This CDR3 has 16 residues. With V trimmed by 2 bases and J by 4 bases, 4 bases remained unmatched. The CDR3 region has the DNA TGTGCCAGCAGCTTACGGACTAGCGGGAGTGCAGATACGCAGTATTTT. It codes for CASSLRTSGSADTQYF.

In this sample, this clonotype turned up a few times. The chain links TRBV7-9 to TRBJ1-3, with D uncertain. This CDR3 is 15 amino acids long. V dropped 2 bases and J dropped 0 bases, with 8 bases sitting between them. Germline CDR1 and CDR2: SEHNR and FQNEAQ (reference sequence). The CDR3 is CASSLRSFSGNTIYF. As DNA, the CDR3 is TGTGCCAGCAGCTTAAGGTCGTTCTCTGGAAACACCATATATTTT.

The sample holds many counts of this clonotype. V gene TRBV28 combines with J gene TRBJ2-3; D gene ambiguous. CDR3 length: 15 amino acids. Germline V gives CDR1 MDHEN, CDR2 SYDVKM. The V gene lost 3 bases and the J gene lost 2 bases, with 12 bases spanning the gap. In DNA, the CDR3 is TGTGCCAGCAGTTTCGACACAAGTTACACAGATACGCAGTATTTT. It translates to CASSFDTSYTDTQYF.

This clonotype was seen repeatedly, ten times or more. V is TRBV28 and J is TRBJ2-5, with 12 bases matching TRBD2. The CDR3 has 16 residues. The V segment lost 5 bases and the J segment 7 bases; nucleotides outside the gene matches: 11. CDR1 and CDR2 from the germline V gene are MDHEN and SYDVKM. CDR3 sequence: CASSIGLAGSRWTQYF. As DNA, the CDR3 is TGTGCCAGCAGTATCGGACTAGCGGGATCAAGGTGGACCCAGTACTTC.

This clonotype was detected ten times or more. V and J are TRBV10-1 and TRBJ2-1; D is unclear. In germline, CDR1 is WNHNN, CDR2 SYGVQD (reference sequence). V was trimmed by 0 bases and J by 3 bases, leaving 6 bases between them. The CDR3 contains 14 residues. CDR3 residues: CASSESFDYNEQFF. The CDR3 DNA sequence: TGCGCCAGCAGTGAGTCGTTTGACTACAATGAGCAGTTCTTC.

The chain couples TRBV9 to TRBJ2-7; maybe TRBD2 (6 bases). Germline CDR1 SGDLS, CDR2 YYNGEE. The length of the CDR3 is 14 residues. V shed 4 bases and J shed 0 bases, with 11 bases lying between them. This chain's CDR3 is CASSPPGSSYEQYF. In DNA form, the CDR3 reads TGTGCCAGCAGCCCTCCCGGGAGCTCCTACGAGCAGTACTTC.

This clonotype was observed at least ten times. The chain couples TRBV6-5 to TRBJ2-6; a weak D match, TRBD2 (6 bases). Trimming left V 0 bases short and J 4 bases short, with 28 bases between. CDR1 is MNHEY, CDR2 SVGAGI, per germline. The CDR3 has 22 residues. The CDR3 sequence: CASSYSTPLGGGVYWGANVLTF. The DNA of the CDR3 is TGTGCCAGCAGTTACTCTACCCCTTTGGGGGGTGGCGTTTATTGGGGGGCCAACGTCCTGACTTTC.